The subject of this entry is one T cell receptor beta chain. This clone's antigen is unknown. There are no base qualities to consult, and no much larger clone falls within one base. Systemically healthy Caucasian individuals from Russia, approximately 39 in total and aged about 6 to 95 years, were included as donors. Each donor gave ten milliliters of peripheral blood, collected into EDTA-treated Vacutainer tubes. Ficoll-Paque density-gradient centrifugation was used to isolate PBMCs, with at least 6.5 million per sample. Total RNA was extracted from PBMCs with Trizol reagent, with at least 5 micrograms obtained per sample. Naive CD45RAhigh/CD27high T cell percentages were measured by flow cytometry on a PBMC aliquot from every donor. The sample belongs to a study of blood T cells in healthy people across ages (dated by TCRdb to about 2015). Broadly, across the study: In model experiments, roughly one uniquely barcoded TCR beta cDNA molecule per two T cells was captured by template switching. Using deep sequencing normalized with unique cDNA molecular identifiers, the study measured how TCR beta repertoire diversity changes with age. Donors were grouped into four age groups: young (average roughly 15 years), middle-aged (39), aged (62) and long-lived (just over 80). To avoid experimental bias, donors of different ages were distributed randomly across sequencing lanes. The study analyzed two additional independent replicas of 1 million unique cDNA reads from the same blood draw for two donors, one aged 18 to 29 and one aged 80 or older. Study-wide conclusions, independent of this receptor: The long-lived group showed more naive CD4+ T cells, fewer expanded clones and increased TCR diversity than the aged group, suggesting age selection. Because the CMV infection status of the donors was unknown, age-related changes in expanded clonotypes may potentially have been confounded. As age increased, observed TCR beta diversity per million T cells dropped in a roughly linear way, and a significant reduction was already evident by age around 41. Conclusive comparison of naive and antigen-experienced compartments was prevented by the profiling of bulk unsorted PBMCs. Estimates of total diversity from one million sequenced T cells were regarded as lower bounds and underestimates. There was a strong correlation between observed TCR beta diversity and the percentage of naive T cells measured by flow cytometry.

The germline V gene sets CDR1 to KGHSH and CDR2 to LQKENI. V loses 4 bases of germline sequence and J loses 4 bases, and the interval between the two ends is 7 bases. The CDR3 holds 12 amino acids from the cysteine to the phenylalanine. The DNA shown is the 36-base CDR3, in frame from base 1. The library was made by 5' RACE. The sequencer was an Illumina HiSeq 2500. A second PCR of roughly 6 to 12 cycles was performed with a sample-barcoded 5' primer and a J-beta primer mix. Each TCR beta cDNA molecule received a unique molecular identifier from a template-switch 5' adaptor carrying 12 random nucleotides. Each sample yielded at least 3 million CDR3-containing paired-end reads. First-strand cDNA synthesis was performed from all RNA using the Mint cDNA synthesis kit, with priming by a TRBC-specific oligonucleotide. After uracil-DNA glycosylase treatment, a first 18-cycle PCR used universal primers M1SS and BC2_uni_R on all cDNA. Per the source publication's procedure: For normalization, 1 million high-quality reads were randomly selected from each sample, with every read carrying a distinct molecular identifier. Reads with shared molecular identifiers were discarded instead of being binned into consensus sequences. MiTCR, set to a Q25 quality threshold and the strictest error-elimination algorithm, was used for CDR3 identification, clonotype clustering and error correction. A nonparametric unseen species model with Euler transformation was used to estimate lower-bound total TCR beta diversity. The public reads were run again by TCRdb, first through fastp at Q25 and then through MiXCR, and only productive beta chains were kept. Under each unique CDR3 protein, matching rows form one entry showing the most common genes and DNA. TCRdb, not the original authors, processed these V and J calls. The sample table shows about 970,000 distinct CDR3 sequences, and roughly half are seen once. Of the sample, about 22% falls within the top ten clones.

The sequence derives from a woman aged 60-75 years in good health. The sample taken for sequencing was blood. The chain is made from TRBV18 and TRBJ1-2, with no D gene named confidently. The nucleotides are TGTGCCAGCTCACAGACTAGCTATGGCTACACCTTC. Its translation reads: CASSQTSYGYTF. The full variable domain, completed from the reference TRBV18 and TRBJ1-2 proteins outside the CDR3, reads NAGVMQNPRHLVRRRGQEARLRCSPMKGHSHVYWYRQLPEEGLKFMVYLQKENIIDESGMPKERFSAEFPKEGPSILRIQQVVRGDSAAYFCASSQTSYGYTFGSGTRLTVV.